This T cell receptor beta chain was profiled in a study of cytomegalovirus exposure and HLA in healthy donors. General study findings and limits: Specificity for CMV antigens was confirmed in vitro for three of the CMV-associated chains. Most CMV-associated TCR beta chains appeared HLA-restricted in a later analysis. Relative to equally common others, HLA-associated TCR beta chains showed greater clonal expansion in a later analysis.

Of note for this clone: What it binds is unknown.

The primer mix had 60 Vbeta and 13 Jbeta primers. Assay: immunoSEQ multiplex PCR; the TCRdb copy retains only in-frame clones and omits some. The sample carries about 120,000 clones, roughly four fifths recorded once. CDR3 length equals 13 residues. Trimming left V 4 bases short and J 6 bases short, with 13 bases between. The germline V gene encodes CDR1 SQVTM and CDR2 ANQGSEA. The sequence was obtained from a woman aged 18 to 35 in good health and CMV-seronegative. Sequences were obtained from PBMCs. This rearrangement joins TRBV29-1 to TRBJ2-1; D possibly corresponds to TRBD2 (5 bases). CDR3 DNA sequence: TGCAGCGTTGTGCGAGGGTCCGGCAATGAGCAGTTCTTC. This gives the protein CSVVRGSGNEQFF.